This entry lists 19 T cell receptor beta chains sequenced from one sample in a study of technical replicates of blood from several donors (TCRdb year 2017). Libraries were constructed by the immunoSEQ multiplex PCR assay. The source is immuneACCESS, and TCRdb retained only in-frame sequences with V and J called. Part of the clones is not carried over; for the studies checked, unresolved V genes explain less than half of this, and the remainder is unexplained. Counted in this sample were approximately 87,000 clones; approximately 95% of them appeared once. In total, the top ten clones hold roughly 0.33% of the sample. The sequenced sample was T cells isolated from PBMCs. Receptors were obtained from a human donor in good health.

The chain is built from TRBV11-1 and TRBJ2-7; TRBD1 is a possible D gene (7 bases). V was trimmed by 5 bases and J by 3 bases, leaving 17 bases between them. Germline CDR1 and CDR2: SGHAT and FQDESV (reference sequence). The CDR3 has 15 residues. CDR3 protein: CASSNYGGQRYEQYF. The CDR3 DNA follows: TGTGCCAGCAGCAATTACGGGGGACAGCGCTACGAGCAGTACTTC.

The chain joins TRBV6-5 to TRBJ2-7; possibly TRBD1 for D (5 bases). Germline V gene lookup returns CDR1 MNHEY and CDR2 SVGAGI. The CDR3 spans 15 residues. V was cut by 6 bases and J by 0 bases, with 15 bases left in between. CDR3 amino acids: CASSPVQDNSYEQYF. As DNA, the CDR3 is TGTGCCAGCAGCCCGGTCCAGGACAACTCCTACGAGCAGTACTTC.

The CDR3 loop is CASSLRVAGQYNEQFF. CDR3 nucleotides: TGTGCCAGCAGTTTACGCGTAGCGGGTCAATACAATGAGCAGTTCTTC. The rearrangement uses TRBV27 and TRBJ2-1; 7 bases align to TRBD2. The CDR3 length is 16 residues. J gave up 4 bases and V 2 bases, and 8 bases lay outside the gene matches. Germline V lookup: CDR1 MNHEY, CDR2 SMNVEV (reference sequence).

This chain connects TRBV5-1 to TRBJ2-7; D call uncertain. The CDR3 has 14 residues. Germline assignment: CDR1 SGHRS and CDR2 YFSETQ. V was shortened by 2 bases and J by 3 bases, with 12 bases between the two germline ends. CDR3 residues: CASSFESSYYEQYF. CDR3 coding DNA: TGCGCCAGCAGCTTTGAGAGCTCCTACTACGAGCAGTACTTC. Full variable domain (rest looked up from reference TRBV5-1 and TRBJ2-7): KAGVTQTPRYLIKTRGQQVTLSCSPISGHRSVSWYQQTPGQGLQFLFEYFSETQRNKGNFPGRFSGRQFSNSRSEMNVSTLELGDSALYLCASSFESSYYEQYFGPGTRLTVT.

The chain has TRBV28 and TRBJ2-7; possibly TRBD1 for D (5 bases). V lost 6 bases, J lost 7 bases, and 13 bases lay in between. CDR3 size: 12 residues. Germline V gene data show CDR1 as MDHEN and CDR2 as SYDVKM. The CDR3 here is CASSLVNREQYF. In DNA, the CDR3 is TGTGCCAGCAGCCTGGTCAACAGGGAGCAGTACTTC. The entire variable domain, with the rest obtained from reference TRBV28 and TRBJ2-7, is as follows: DVKVTQSSRYLVKRTGEKVFLECVQDMDHENMFWYRQDPGLGLRLIYFSYDVKMKEKGDIPEGYSVSREKKERFSLILESASTNQTSMYLCASSLVNREQYFGPGTRLTVT.

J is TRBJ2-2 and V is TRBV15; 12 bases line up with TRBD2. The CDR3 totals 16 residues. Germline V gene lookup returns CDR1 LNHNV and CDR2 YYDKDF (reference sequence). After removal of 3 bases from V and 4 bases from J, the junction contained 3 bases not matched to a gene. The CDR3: CATSRASGRATGELFF. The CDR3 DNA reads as TGTGCCACCAGCAGGGCTAGCGGGAGGGCCACCGGGGAGCTGTTTTTT.

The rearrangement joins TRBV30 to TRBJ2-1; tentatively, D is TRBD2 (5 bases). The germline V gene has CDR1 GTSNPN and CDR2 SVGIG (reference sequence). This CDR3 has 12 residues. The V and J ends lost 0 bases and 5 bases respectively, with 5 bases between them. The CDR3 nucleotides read TGTGCCTGGAGTGTCGGGGACAATGAGCAGTTCTTC. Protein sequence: CAWSVGDNEQFF. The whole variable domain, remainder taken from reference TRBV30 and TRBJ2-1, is SQTIHQWPATLVQPVGSPLSLECTVEGTSNPNLYWYRQAAGRGLQLLFYSVGIGQISSEVPQNLSASRPQDRQFILSSKKLLLSDSGFYLCAWSVGDNEQFFGPGTRLTVL.

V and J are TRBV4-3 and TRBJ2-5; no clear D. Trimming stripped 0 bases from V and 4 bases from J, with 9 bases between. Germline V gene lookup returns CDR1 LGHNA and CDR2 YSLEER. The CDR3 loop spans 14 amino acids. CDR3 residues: CASSQDSYLETQYF. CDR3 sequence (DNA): TGCGCCAGCAGCCAAGATAGCTACTTAGAGACCCAGTACTTC.

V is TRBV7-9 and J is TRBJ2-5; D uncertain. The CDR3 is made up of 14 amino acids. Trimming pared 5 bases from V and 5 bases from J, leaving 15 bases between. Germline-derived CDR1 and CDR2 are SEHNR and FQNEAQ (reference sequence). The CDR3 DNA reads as TGTGCCAGCAGCCGCACTTTACTGGTCGAGACCCAGTACTTC. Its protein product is CASSRTLLVETQYF. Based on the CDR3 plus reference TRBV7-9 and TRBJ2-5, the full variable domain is DTGVSQNPRHKITKRGQNVTFRCDPISEHNRLYWYRQTLGQGPEFLTYFQNEAQLEKSRLLSDRFSAERPKGSFSTLEIQRTEQGDSAMYLCASSRTLLVETQYFGPGTRLLVL.

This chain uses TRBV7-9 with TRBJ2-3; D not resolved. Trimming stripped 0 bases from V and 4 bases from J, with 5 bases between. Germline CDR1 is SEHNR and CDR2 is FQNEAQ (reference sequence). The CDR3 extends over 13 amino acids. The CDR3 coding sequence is TGTGCCAGCAGCTTAGCTGGCCCAGATACGCAGTATTTT. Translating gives CASSLAGPDTQYF.

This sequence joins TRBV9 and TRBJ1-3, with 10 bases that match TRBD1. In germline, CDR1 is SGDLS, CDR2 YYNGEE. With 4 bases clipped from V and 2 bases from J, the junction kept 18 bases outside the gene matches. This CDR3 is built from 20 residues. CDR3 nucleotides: TGTGCCAGCAGCCCAAGCCTACAGGGGACAGGGGATGTAACTGGAAACACCATATATTTT. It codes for CASSPSLQGTGDVTGNTIYF. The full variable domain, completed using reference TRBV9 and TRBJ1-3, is DSGVTQTPKHLITATGQRVTLRCSPRSGDLSVYWYQQSLDQGLQFLIQYYNGEERAKGNILERFSAQQFPDLHSELNLSSLELGDSALYFCASSPSLQGTGDVTGNTIYFGEGSWLTVV.

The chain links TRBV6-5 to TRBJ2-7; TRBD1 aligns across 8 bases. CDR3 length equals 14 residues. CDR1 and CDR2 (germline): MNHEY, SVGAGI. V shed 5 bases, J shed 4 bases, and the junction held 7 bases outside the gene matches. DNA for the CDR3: TGTGCCAGCAGTACAGGGACAGGAGGATACGAGCAGTACTTC. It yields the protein CASSTGTGGYEQYF.

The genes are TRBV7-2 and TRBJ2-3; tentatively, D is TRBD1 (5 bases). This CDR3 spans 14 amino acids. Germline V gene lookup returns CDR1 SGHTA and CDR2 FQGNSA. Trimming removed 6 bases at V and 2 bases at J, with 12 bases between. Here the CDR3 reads CASRGLLPTDTQYF. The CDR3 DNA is TGTGCCAGCAGGGGGCTACTTCCCACAGATACGCAGTATTTT.

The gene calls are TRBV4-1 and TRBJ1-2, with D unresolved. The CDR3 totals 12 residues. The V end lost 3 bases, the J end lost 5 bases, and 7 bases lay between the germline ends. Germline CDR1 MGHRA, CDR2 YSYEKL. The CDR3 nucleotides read TGCGCCAGCAGCCAGGGCAGGTATGGCTACACCTTC. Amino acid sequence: CASSQGRYGYTF.

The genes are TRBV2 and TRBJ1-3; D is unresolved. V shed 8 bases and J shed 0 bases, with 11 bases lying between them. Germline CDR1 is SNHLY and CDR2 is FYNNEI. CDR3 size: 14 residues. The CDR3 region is CASREWVSGNTIYF. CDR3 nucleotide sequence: TGTGCCAGCCGGGAATGGGTCTCTGGAAACACCATATATTTT.

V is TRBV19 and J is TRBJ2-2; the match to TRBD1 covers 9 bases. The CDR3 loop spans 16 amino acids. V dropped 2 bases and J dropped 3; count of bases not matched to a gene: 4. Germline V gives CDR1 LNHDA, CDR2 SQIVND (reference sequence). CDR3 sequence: CASSIRDRVDTGELFF. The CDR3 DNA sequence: TGTGCCAGTAGTATAAGGGACAGGGTGGACACCGGGGAGCTGTTTTTT.

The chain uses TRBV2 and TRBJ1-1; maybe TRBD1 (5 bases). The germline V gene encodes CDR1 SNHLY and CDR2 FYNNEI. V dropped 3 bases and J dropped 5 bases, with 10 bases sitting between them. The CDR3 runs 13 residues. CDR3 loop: CASSDRVGTEAFF. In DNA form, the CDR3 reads TGTGCCAGCAGTGACAGGGTAGGAACTGAAGCTTTCTTT.

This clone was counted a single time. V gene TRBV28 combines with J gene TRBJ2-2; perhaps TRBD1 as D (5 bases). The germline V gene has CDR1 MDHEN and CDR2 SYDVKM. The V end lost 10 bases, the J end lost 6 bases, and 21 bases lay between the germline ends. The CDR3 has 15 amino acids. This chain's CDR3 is CATLRSGLFSGELFF. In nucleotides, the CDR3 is TGTGCCACCCTGAGGTCAGGGCTCTTCTCCGGGGAGCTGTTTTTT. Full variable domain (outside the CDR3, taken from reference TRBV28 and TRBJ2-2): DVKVTQSSRYLVKRTGEKVFLECVQDMDHENMFWYRQDPGLGLRLIYFSYDVKMKEKGDIPEGYSVSREKKERFSLILESASTNQTSMYLCATLRSGLFSGELFFGEGSRLTVL.

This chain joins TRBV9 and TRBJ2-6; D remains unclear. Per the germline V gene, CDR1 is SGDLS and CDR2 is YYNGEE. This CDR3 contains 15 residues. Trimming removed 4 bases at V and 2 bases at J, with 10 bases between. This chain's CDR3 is CASSPEATGANVLTF. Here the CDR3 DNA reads TGTGCCAGCAGCCCGGAAGCGACTGGGGCCAACGTCCTGACTTTC.